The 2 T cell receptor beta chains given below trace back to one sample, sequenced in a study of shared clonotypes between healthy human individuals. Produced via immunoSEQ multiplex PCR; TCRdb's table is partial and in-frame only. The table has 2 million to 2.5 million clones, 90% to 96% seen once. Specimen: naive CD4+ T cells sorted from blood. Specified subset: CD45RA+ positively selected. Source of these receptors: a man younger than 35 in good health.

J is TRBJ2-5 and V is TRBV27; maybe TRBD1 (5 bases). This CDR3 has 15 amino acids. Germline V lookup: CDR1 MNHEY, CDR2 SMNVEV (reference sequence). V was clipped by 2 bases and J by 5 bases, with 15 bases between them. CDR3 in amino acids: CASSLMGTGWETQYF. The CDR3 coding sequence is TGTGCCAGCAGTTTAATGGGCACAGGATGGGAGACCCAGTACTTC.

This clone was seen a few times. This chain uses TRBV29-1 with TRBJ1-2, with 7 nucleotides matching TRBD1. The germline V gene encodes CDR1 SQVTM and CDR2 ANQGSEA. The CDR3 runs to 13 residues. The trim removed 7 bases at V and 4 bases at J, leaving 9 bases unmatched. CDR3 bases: TGCAGCGCCTGGAGACAGGGACCCTATGGCTACACCTTC. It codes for CSAWRQGPYGYTF.